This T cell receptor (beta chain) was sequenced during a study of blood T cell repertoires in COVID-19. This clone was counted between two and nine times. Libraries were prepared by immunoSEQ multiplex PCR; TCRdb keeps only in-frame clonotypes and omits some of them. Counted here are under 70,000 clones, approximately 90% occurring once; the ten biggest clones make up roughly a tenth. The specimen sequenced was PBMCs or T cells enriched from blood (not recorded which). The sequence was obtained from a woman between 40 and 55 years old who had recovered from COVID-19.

This chain's CDR3 is CASAGQDFYEQYF. DNA for the CDR3: TGTGCCAGCGCCGGACAGGACTTCTACGAGCAGTACTTC. This chain links TRBV24-1 with TRBJ2-7, with 7 bases aligning to TRBD1. The germline V gene encodes CDR1 KGHDR and CDR2 SFDVKD. Trimming took 11 bases from V and 3 from J; bases not matched to a gene: 9. The CDR3 extends over 13 amino acids.